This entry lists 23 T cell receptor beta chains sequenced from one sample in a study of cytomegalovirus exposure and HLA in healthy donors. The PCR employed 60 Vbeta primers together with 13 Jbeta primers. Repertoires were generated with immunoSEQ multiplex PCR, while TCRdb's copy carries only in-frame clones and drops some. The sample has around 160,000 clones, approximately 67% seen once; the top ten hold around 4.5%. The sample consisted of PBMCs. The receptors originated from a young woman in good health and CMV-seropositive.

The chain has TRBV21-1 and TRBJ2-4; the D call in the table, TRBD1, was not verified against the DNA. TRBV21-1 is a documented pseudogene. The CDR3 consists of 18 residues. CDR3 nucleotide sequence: TGTGCCAGCCAGCCGGGACAGGAAACCCCCCTAGCCAAAAACATTCAGTACTTC. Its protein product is CASQPGQETPLAKNIQYF.

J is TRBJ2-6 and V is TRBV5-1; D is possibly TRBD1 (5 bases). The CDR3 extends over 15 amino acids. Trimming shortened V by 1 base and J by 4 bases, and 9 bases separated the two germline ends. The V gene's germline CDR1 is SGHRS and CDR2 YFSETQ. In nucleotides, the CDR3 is TGCGCCAGCAGCTTGTCAGGGTTGGGGGCCAACGTCCTGACTTTC. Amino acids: CASSLSGLGANVLTF.

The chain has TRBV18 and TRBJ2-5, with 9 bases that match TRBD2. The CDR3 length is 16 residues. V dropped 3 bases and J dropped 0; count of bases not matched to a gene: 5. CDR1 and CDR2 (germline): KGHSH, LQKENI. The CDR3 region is CASSPWTSEYQETQYF. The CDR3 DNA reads TGTGCCAGCTCACCTTGGACTAGCGAGTACCAAGAGACCCAGTACTTC. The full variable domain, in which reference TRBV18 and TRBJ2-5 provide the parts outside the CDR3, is NAGVMQNPRHLVRRRGQEARLRCSPMKGHSHVYWYRQLPEEGLKFMVYLQKENIIDESGMPKERFSAEFPKEGPSILRIQQVVRGDSAAYFCASSPWTSEYQETQYFGPGTRLLVL.

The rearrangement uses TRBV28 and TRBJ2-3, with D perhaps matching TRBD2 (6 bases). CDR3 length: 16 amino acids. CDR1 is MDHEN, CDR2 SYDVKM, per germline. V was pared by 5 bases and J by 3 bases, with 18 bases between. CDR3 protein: CASSQRTWAGTDTQYF. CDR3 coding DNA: TGTGCCAGCAGTCAACGGACTTGGGCGGGGACAGATACGCAGTATTTT. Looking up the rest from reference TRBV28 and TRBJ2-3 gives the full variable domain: DVKVTQSSRYLVKRTGEKVFLECVQDMDHENMFWYRQDPGLGLRLIYFSYDVKMKEKGDIPEGYSVSREKKERFSLILESASTNQTSMYLCASSQRTWAGTDTQYFGPGTRLTVL.

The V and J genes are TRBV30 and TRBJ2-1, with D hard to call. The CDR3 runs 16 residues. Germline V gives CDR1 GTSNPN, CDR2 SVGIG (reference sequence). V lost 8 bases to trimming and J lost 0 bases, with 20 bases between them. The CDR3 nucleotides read TGTGCCGGGCCTCCGTATGAAGAGAGCTCCTACAATGAGCAGTTCTTC. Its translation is CAGPPYEESSYNEQFF.

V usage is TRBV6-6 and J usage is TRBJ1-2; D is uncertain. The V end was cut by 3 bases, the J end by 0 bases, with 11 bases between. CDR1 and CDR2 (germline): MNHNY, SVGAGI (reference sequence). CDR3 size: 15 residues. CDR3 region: CASSYLPRTNYGYTF. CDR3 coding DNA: TGTGCCAGCAGTTATCTACCGAGGACTAACTATGGCTACACCTTC.

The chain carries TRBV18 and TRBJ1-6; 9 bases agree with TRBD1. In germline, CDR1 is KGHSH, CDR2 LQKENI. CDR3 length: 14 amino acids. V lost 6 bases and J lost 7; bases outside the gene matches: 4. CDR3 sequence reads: CASSRDRVNSPLHF. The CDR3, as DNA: TGTGCCAGCTCTAGGGACAGGGTCAATTCACCCCTCCACTTT. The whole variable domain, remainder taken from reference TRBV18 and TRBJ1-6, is NAGVMQNPRHLVRRRGQEARLRCSPMKGHSHVYWYRQLPEEGLKFMVYLQKENIIDESGMPKERFSAEFPKEGPSILRIQQVVRGDSAAYFCASSRDRVNSPLHFGNGTRLTVT.

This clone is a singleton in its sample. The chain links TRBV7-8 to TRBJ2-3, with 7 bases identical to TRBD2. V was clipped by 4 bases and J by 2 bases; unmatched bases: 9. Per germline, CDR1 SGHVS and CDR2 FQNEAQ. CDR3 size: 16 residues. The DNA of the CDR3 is TGTGCCAGCAGCTCAGAGGGACTACTAAACACAGATACGCAGTATTTT. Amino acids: CASSSEGLLNTDTQYF. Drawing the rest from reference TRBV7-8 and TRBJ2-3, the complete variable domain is GAGVSQSPRYKVAKRGQDVALRCDPISGHVSLFWYQQALGQGPEFLTYFQNEAQLDKSGLPSDRFFAERPEGSVSTLKIQRTQQEDSAVYLCASSSEGLLNTDTQYFGPGTRLTVL.

In nucleotides, the CDR3 is TGTGCCAGCAGTAGATACTCAGGGAAAAGGGAGCAGTACTTC. It translates to CASSRYSGKREQYF. This chain uses TRBV25-1 with TRBJ2-7, with D maybe TRBD1 (5 bases). The CDR3 is 14 amino acids. The germline V and J ends were trimmed by 5 bases and 7 bases, with 18 bases remaining between them. Germline CDR1 MGHDK, CDR2 SYGVNS.

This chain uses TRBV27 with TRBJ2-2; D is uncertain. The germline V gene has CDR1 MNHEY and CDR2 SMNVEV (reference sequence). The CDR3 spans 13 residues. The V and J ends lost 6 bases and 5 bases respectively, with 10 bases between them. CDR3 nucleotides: TGTGCCAGCAGCTATGGTGAGACCGGGGAGCTGTTTTTT. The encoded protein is CASSYGETGELFF.

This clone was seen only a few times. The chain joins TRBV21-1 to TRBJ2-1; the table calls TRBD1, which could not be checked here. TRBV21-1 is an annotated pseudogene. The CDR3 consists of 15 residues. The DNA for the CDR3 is TGTGCCAGCAGCAAGGACCTGGGGACAATGTTTGAGCAGTTCTTC. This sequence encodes CASSKDLGTMFEQFF.

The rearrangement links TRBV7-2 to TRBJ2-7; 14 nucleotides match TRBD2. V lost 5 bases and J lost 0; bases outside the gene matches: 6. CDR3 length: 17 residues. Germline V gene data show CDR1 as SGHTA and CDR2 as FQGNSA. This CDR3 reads CASSQGLAGVSSYEQYF. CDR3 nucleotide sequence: TGTGCCAGCAGCCAGGGACTAGCGGGGGTAAGCTCCTACGAGCAGTACTTC.

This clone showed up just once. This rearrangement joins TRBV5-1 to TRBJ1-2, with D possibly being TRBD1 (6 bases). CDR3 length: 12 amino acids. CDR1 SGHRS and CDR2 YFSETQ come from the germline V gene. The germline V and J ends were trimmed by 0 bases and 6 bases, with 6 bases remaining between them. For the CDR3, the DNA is TGCGCCAGCAGCTTGGACAGGGATGGCTACACCTTC. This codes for CASSLDRDGYTF. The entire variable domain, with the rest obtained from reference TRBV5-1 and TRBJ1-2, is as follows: KAGVTQTPRYLIKTRGQQVTLSCSPISGHRSVSWYQQTPGQGLQFLFEYFSETQRNKGNFPGRFSGRQFSNSRSEMNVSTLELGDSALYLCASSLDRDGYTFGSGTRLTVV.

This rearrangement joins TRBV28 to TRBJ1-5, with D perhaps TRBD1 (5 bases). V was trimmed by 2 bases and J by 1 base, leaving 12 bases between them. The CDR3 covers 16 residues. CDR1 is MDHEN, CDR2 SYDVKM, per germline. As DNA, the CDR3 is TGTGCCAGCAGTTTACCGCAGGGTGGGAGCAATCAGCCCCAGCATTTT. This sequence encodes CASSLPQGGSNQPQHF.

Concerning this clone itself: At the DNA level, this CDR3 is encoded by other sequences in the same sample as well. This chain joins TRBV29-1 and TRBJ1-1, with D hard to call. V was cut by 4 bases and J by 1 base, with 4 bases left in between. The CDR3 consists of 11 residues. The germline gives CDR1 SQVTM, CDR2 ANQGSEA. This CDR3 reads CSVVRNTEAFF. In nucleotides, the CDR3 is TGCAGCGTTGTTAGGAACACTGAAGCTTTCTTT.

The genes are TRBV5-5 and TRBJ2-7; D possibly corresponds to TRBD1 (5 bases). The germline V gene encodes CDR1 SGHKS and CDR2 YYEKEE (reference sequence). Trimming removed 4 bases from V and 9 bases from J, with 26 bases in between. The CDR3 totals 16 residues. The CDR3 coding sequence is TGTGCCAGCAGCCCTTTCAGACAGAGCGCCACAACGGTGCAGTACTTC. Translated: CASSPFRQSATTVQYF.

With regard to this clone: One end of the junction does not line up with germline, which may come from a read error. CDR3 bases: TGTGCCAGCAGTCCCGGGACTAGCGGGAAATACGGGCAGTACTTC. Translating it yields CASSPGTSGKYGQYF. The chain recombines TRBV6-5 with TRBJ2-7; 13 positions match TRBD2. Germline-derived CDR1 and CDR2 are MNHEY and SVGAGI. The CDR3 consists of 15 residues.

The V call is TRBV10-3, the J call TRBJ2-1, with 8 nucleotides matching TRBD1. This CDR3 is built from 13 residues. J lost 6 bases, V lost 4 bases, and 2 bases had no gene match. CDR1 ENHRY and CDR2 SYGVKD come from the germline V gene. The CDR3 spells CAISGTGRNEQFF. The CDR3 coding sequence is TGTGCCATCAGTGGGACAGGGCGCAATGAGCAGTTCTTC.

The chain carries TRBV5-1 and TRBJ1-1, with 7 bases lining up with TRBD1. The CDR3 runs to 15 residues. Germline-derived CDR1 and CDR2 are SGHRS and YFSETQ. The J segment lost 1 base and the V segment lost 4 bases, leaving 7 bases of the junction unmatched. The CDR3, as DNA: TGCGCCAGCAGCAGGGACAGCCACCCGAACACTGAAGCTTTCTTT. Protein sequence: CASSRDSHPNTEAFF.

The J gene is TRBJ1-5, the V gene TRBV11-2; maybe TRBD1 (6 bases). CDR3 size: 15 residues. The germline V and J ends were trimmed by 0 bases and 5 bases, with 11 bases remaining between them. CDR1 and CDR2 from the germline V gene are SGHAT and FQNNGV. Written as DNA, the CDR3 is TGTGCCAGCAGCTTAGAGGCGGGGGGCTATCAGCCCCAGCATTTT. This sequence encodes CASSLEAGGYQPQHF. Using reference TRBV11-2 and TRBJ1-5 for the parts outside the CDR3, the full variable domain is EAGVAQSPRYKIIEKRQSVAFWCNPISGHATLYWYQQILGQGPKLLIQFQNNGVVDDSQLPKDRFSAERLKGVDSTLKIQPAKLEDSAVYLCASSLEAGGYQPQHFGDGTRLSIL.

The CDR3, as DNA: TGTGCCATCAAGGGACTAGCGGGAGGGAGCACAGATACGCAGTATTTT. The encoded protein is CAIKGLAGGSTDTQYF. The chain couples TRBV10-3 to TRBJ2-3, with TRBD2 matching 16 bases. Germline lookup yields CDR1 ENHRY and CDR2 SYGVKD. V gave up 7 bases and J gave up 0 bases; unmatched junction bases: 1. The CDR3 is 16 amino acids.

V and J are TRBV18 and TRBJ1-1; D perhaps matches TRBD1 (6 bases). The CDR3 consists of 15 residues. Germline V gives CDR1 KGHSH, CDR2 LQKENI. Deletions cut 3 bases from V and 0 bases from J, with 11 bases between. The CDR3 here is CASSPGYRVNTEAFF. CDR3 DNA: TGTGCCAGCTCACCTGGTTACAGGGTGAACACTGAAGCTTTCTTT.

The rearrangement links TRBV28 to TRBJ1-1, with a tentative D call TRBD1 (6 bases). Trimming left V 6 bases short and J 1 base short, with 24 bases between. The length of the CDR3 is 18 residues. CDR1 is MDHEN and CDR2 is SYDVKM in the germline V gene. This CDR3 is CASRSFTPLQGPNTEAFF. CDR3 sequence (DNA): TGTGCCAGCAGATCGTTTACCCCTTTACAGGGCCCGAACACTGAAGCTTTCTTT.